Detailed here is one T cell receptor beta chain. Its antigen is not known. The record originates from a study of long-term antiretroviral therapy in people with HIV. Study-wide results and limits: Dominance of pre-ART expanded clones persisted, fluctuating and often declining after ART.

The libraries were made with immunoSEQ v3.0 at survey level. Method: immunoSEQ multiplex PCR; TCRdb's copy keeps in-frame clones and lacks some. The sample holds about 42,000 clones, about 89% seen once. The CDR3 covers 17 residues. United States facilities provided treatment to all participants with HIV. The origin of this receptor is a woman between 50 and 59 years old with HIV. Sequences were derived from unsorted PBMCs, sampled 0.1 years before starting antiretroviral therapy. The chain links TRBV21-1 to TRBJ1-5; the table names TRBD1, a call not compared with the DNA. TRBV21-1 is designated a pseudogene. The CDR3 DNA reads TGTGCCAGCAGCAAAGAGGGACAAGGTTATAGCAATCAGCCCCAGCATTTT. Translation gives CASSKEGQGYSNQPQHF.